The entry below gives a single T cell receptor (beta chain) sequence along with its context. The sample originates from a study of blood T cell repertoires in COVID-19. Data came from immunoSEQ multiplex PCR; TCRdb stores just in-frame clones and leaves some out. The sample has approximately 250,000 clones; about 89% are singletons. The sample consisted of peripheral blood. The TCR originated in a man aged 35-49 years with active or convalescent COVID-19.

CDR3 protein: CSVDTGVGTEAFF. CDR3 in DNA: TGCAGCGTCGATACAGGGGTGGGCACTGAAGCTTTCTTT. The V gene is TRBV29-1, the J gene TRBJ1-1, with TRBD1 matching 7 bases. Germline trimming cut 6 bases from V and 4 bases from J; bases unmatched to any gene: 8. The CDR3 is 13 amino acids. The germline V gene has CDR1 SQVTM and CDR2 ANQGSEA.